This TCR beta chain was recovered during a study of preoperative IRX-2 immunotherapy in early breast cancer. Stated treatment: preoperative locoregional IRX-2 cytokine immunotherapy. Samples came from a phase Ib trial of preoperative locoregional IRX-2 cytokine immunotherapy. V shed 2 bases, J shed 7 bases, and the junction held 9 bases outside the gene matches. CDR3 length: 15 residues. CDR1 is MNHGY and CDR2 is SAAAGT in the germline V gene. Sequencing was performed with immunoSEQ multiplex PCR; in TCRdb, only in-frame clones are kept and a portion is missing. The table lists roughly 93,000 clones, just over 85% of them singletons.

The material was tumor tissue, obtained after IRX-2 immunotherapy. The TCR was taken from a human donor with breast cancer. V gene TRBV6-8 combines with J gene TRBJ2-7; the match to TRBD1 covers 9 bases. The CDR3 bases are TGTGCCAGCAGTTACACCGGGACAGGGACGGATGAGCAGTACTTC. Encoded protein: CASSYTGTGTDEQYF.